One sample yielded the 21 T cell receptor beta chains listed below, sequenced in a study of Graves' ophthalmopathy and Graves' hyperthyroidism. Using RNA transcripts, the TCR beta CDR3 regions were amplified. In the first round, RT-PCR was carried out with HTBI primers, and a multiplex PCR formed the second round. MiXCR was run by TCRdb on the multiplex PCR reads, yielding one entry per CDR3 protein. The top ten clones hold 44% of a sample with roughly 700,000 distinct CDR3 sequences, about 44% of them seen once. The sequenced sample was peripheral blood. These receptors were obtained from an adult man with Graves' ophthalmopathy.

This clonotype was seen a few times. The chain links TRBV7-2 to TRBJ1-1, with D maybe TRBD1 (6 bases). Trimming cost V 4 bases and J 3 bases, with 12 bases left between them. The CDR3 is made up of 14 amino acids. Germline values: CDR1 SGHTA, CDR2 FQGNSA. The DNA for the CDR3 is TGTGCCAGCAGCTACAGGGTAGGGGACACTGAAGCTTTCTTT. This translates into CASSYRVGDTEAFF.

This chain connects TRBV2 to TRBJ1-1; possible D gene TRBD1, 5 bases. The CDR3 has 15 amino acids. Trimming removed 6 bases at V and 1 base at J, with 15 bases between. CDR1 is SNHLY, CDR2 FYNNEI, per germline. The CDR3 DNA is TGTGCCAGCAGCTCACAGAGGGGAGAGAACACTGAAGCTTTCTTT. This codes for CASSSQRGENTEAFF. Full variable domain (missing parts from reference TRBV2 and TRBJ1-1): EPEVTQTPSHQVTQMGQEVILRCVPISNHLYFYWYRQILGQKVEFLVSFYNNEISEKSEIFDDQFSVERPDGSNFTLKIRSTKLEDSAMYFCASSSQRGENTEAFFGQGTRLTVV.

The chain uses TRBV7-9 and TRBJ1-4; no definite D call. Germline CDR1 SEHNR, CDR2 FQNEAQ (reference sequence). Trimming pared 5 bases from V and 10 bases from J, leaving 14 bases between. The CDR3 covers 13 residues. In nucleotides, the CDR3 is TGTGCCAGCAGCCCGAGTGGCTCTGGAAAACTGTTTTTT. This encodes CASSPSGSGKLFF.

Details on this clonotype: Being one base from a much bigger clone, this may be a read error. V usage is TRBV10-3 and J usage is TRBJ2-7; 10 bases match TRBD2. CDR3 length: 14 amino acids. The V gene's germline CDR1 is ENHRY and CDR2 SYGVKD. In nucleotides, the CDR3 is TGTGCCACCAGTGATTCTAGCGGGAGCAACGAGCAGTACTTC. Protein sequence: CATSDSSGSNEQYF.

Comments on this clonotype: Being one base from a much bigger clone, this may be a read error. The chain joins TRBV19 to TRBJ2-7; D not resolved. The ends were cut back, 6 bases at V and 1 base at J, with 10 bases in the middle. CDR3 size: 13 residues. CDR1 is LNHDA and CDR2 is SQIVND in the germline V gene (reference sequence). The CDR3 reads CASSEGHSYEQYF. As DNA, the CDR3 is TGTGCCAGTAGCGAAGGCCATTCCTACGAGCAGTACTTC.

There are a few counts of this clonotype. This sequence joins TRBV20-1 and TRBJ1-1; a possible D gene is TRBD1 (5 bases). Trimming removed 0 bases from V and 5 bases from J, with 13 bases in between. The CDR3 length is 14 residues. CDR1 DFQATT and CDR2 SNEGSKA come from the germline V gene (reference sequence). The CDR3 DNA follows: TGCAGTGCTAGAGATCACCAGGGAGGAACTGAAGCTTTCTTT. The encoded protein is CSARDHQGGTEAFF.

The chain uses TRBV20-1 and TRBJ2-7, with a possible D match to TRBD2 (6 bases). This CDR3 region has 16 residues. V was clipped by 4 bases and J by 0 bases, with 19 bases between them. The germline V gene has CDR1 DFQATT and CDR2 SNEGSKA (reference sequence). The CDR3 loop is CSATTRNFGGSYEQYF. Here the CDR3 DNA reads TGCAGTGCTACGACAAGGAATTTCGGGGGCTCCTACGAGCAGTACTTC.

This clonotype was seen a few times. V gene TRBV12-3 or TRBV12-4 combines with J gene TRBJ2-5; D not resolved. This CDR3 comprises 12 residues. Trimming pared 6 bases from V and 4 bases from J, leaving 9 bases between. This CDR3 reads CASSLNAETQYF. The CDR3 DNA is TGTGCCAGCAGCCTAAATGCAGAGACCCAGTACTTC.

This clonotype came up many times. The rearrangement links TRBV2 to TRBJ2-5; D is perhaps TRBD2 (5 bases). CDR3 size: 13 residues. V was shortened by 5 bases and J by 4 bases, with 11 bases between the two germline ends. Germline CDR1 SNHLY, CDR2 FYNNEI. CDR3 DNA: TGTGCCAGCAGTCCCCGGGGAGCAGAGACCCAGTACTTC. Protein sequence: CASSPRGAETQYF.

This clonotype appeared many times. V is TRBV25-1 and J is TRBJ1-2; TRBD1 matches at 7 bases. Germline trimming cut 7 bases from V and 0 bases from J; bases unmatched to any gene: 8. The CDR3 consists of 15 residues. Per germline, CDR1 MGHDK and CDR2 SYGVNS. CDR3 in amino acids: CASTERQGSNYGYTF. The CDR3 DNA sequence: TGTGCCAGCACGGAGAGACAGGGTTCTAACTATGGCTACACCTTC.

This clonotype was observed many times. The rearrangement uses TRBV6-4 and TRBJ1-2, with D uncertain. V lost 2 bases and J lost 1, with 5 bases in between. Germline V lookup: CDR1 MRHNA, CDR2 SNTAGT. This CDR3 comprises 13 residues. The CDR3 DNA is TGTGCCAGCAGTGACGGGAATAACTATGGCTACACCTTC. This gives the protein CASSDGNNYGYTF.

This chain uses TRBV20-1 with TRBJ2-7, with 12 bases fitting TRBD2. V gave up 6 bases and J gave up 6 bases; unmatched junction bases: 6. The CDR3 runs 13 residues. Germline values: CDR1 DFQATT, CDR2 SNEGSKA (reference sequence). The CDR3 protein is CSAGTSGPLEQYF. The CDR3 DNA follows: TGCAGTGCCGGGACTAGCGGGCCCCTCGAGCAGTACTTC.

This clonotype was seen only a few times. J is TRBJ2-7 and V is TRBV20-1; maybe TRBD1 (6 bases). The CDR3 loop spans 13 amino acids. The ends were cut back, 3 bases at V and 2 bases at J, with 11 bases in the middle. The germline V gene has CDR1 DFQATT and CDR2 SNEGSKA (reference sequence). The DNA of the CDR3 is TGCAGTGCTAGGAGACAGGCCACCTACGAGCAGTACTTC. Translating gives CSARRQATYEQYF.

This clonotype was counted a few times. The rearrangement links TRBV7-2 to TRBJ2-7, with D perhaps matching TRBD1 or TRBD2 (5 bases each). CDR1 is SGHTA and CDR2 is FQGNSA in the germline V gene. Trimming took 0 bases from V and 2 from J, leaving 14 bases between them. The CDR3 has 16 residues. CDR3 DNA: TGTGCCAGCAGCTTAGCGGGGGTTGGGGACCCCTACGAGCAGTACTTC. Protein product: CASSLAGVGDPYEQYF.

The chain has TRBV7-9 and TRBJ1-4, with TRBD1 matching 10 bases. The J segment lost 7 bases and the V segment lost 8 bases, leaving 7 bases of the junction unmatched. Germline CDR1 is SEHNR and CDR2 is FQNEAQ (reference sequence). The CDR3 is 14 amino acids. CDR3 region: CASGSTGGGEKLFF. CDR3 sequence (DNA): TGTGCCAGCGGGTCGACAGGGGGCGGTGAAAAACTGTTTTTT.

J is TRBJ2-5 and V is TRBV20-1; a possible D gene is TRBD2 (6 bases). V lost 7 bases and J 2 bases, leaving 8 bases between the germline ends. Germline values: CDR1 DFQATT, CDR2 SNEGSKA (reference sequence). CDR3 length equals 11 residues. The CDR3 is CSGDSQETQYF. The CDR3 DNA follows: TGCAGTGGGGACTCTCAAGAGACCCAGTACTTC.

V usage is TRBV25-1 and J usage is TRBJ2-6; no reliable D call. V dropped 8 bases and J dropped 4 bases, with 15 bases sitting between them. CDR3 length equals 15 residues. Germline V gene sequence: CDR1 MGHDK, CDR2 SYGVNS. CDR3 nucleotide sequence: TGTGCCAGCGGCACCCTGGGCTCCGGGGCCAACGTCCTGACTTTC. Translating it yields CASGTLGSGANVLTF.

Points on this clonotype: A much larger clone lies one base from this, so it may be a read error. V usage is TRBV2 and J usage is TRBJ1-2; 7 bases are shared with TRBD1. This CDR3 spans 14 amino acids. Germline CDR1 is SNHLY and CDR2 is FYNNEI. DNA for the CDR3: TGTGCCAGCAGGCCCGGGGACAGAGGGTATGGCCACACCTTC. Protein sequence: CASRPGDRGYGHTF.

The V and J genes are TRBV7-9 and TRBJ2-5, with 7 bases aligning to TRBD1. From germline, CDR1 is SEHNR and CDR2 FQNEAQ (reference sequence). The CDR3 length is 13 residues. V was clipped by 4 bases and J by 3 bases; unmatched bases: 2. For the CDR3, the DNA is TGTGCCAGCAGCTCCAGGGGGAAAGAGACCCAGTACTTC. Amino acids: CASSSRGKETQYF.

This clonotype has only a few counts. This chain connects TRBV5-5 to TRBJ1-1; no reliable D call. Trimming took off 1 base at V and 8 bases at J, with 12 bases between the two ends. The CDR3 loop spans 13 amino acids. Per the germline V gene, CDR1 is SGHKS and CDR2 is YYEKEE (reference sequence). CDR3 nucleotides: TGTGCCAGCAGCTTGTCCCGGACGGGAGAAGCTTTCTTT. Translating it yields CASSLSRTGEAFF.

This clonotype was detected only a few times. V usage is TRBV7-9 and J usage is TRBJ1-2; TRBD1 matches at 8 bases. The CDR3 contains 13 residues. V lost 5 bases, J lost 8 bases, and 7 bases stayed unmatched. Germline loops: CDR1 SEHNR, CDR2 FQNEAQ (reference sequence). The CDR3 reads CASSPPDRVGYTF. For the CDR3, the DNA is TGTGCCAGCAGCCCTCCGGACAGGGTCGGCTACACCTTC.